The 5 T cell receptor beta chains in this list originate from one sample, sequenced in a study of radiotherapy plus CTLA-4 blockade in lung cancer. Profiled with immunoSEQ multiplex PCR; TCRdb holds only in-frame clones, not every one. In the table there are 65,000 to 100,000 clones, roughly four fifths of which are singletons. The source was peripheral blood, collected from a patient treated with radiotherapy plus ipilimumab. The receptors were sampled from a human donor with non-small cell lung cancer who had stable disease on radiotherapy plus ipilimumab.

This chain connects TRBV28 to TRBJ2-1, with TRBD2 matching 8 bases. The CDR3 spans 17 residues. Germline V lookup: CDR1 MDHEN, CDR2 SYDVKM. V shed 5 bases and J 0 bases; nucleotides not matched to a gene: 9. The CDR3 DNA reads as TGTGCCAGCAGTCGGGGGGGCCCTGGCTACTCCTACAATGAGCAGTTCTTC. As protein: CASSRGGPGYSYNEQFF.

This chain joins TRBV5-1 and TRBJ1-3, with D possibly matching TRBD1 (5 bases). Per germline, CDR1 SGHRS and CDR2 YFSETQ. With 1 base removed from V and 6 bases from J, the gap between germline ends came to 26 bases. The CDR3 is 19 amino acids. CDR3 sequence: CASSLRQSSPPLGANTIYF. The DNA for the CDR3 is TGCGCCAGCAGCTTGAGACAGTCTTCCCCCCCTCTAGGGGCAAACACCATATATTTT. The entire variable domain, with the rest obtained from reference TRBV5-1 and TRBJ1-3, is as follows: KAGVTQTPRYLIKTRGQQVTLSCSPISGHRSVSWYQQTPGQGLQFLFEYFSETQRNKGNFPGRFSGRQFSNSRSEMNVSTLELGDSALYLCASSLRQSSPPLGANTIYFGEGSWLTVV.

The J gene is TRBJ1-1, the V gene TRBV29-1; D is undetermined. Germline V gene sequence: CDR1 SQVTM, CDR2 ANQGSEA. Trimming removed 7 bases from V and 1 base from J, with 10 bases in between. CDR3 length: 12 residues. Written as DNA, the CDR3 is TGCAGCGGGGGAACACCGAACACTGAAGCTTTCTTT. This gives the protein CSGGTPNTEAFF.

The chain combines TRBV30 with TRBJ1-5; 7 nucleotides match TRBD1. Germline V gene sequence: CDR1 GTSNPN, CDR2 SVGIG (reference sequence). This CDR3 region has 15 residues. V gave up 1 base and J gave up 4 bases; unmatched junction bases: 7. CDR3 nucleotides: TGTGCCTGGAGTGCCTGGACAGGAGGGAATCAGCCCCAGCATTTT. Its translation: CAWSAWTGGNQPQHF.

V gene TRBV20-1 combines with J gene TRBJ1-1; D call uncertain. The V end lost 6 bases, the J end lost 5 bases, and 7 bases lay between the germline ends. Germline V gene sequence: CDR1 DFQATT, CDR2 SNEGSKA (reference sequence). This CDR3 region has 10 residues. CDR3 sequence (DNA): TGCAGTGCCCTTAGGACTGAAGCTTTCTTT. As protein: CSALRTEAFF.